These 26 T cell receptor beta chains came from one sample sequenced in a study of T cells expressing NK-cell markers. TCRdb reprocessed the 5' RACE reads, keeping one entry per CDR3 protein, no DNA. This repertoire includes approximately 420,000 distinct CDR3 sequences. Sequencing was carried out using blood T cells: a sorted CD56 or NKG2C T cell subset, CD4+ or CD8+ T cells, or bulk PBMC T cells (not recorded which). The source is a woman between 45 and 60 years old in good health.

The CDR3 sequence is CASSWIPGQGPEQFF. The gene calls are TRBV7-2 and TRBJ2-1; with no DNA, the TCRdb D assignment of TRBD1 cannot be verified. The CDR3 sequence is 15 residues long. Germline V gives CDR1 SGHTA, CDR2 FQGNSA.

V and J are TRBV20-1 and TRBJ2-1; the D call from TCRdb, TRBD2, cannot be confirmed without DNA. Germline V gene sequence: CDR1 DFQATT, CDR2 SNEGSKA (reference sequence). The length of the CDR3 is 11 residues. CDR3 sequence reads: CSARSGALQFF.

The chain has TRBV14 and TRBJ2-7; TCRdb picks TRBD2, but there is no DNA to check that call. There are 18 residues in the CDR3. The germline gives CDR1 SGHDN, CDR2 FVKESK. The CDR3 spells CASSQERKGLAGTYEQYF.

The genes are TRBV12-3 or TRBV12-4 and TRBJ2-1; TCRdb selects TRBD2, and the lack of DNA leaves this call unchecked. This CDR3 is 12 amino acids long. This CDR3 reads CASKGLAGAQFF.

CDR3 sequence: CASSFVREDVNEQFF. The rearrangement joins TRBV27 to TRBJ2-1; no DNA is available, so the TRBD2 call from TCRdb remains unchecked. The CDR3 contains 15 residues. From germline, CDR1 is MNHEY and CDR2 SMNVEV (reference sequence).

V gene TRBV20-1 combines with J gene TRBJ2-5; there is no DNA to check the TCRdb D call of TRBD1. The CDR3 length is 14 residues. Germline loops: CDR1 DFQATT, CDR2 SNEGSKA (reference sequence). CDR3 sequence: CSATRDRVEETQYF.

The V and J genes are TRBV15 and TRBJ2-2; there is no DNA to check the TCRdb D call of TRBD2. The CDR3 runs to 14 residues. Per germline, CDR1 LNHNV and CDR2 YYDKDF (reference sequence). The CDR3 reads CATSRDRATGELFF. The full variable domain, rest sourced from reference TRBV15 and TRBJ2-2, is DAMVIQNPRYQVTQFGKPVTLSCSQTLNHNVMYWYQQKSSQAPKLLFHYYDKDFNNEADTPDNFQSRRPNTSFCFLDIRSPGLGDTAMYLCATSRDRATGELFFGEGSRLTVL.

The CDR3 is CASSQVLGSPLHF. The V gene is TRBV4-1, the J gene TRBJ1-6. The CDR3 has 13 amino acids. The germline V gene has CDR1 MGHRA and CDR2 YSYEKL.

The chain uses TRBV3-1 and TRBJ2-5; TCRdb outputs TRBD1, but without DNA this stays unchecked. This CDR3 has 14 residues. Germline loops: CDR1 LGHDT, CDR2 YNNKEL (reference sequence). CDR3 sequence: CASSQGHRTGTQYF.

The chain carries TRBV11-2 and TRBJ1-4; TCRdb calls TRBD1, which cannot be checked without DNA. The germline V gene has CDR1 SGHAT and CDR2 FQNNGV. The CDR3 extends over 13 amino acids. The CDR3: CASSSEGVEKLFF.

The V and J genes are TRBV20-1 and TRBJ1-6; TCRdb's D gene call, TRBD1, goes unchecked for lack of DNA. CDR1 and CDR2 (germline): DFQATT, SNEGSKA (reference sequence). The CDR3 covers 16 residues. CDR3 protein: CSATSGANSYNSPLHF.

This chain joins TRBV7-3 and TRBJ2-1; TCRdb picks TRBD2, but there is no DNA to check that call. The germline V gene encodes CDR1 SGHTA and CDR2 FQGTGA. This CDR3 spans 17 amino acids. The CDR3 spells CASSLATSGVTGNEQFF.

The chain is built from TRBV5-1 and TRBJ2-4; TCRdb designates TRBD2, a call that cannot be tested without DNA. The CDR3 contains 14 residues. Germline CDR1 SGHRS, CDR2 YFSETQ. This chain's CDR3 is CASSLVAGKNIQYF.

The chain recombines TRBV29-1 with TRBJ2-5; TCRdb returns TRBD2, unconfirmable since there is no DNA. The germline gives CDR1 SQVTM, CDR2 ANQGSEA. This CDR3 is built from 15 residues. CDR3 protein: CSVAGTSGPQETQYF.

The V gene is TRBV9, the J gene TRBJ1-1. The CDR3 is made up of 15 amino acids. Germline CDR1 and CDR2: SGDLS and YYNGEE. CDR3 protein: CASSAILPGNTEAFF.

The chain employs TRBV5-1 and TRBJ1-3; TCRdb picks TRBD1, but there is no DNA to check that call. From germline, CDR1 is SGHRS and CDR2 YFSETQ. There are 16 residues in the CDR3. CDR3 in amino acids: CASSSGVIRSGNTIYF.

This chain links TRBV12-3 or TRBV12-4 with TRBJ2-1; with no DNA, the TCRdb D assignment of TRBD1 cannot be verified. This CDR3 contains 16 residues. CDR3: CASSYSRGSYRNEQFF.

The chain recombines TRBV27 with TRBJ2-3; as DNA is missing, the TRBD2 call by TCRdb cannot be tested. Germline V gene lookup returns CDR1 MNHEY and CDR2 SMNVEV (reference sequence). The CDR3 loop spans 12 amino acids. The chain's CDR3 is CASGLLADTQYF.

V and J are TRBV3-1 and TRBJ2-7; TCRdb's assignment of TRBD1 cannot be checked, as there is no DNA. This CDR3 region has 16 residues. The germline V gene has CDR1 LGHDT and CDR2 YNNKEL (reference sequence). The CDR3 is CASSQGEGAIIHEQYF.

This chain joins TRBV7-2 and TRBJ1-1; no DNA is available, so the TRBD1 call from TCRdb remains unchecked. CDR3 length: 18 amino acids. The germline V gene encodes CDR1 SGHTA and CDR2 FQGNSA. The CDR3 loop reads CASSLGGWGTAKNTEAFF.

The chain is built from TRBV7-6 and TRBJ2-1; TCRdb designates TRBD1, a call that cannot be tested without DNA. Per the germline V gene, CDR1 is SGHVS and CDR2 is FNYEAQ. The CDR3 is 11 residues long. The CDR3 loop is CASRGAVEQFF. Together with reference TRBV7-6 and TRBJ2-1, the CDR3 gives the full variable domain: GAGVSQSPRYKVTKRGQDVALRCDPISGHVSLYWYRQALGQGPEFLTYFNYEAQQDKSGLPNDRFSAERPEGSISTLTIQRTEQRDSAMYRCASRGAVEQFFGPGTRLTVL.

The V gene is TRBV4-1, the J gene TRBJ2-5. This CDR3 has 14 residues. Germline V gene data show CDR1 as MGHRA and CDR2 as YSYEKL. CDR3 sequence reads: CASSQLVDLETQYF.

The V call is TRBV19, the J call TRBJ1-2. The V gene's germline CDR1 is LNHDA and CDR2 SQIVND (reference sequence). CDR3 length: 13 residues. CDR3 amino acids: CASSPRVGYGYTF.

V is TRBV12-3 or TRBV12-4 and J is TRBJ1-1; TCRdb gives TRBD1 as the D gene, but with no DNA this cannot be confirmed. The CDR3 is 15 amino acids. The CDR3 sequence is CASSAGQGLGTEAFF.

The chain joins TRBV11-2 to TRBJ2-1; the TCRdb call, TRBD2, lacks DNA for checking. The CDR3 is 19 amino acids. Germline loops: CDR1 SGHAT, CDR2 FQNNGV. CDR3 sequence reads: CASLGALRLAGGFNNEQFF.

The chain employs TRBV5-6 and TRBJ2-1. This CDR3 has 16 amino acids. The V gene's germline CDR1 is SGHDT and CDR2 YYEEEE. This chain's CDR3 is CASSLEVVLSYNEQFF. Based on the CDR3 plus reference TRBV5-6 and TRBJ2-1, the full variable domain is DAGVTQSPTHLIKTRGQQVTLRCSPKSGHDTVSWYQQALGQGPQFIFQYYEEEERQRGNFPDRFSGHQFPNYSSELNVNALLLGDSALYLCASSLEVVLSYNEQFFGPGTRLTVL.